This T cell receptor (beta chain) was profiled in a study of cytomegalovirus exposure and HLA in healthy donors. Researchers ran the PCR with 60 Vbeta and 13 Jbeta primers. Clones were read by immunoSEQ multiplex PCR, and TCRdb kept only the in-frame ones, dropping some. This sample's table reports around 140,000 clones. Source material: PBMCs. The sequence was obtained from a male donor in good health and CMV-seronegative.

CDR3 amino acids: CASSEAASGEYNYEQYF. The CDR3 region has the DNA TGTGCCAGCAGTGAAGCAGCTAGCGGGGAATATAACTACGAGCAGTACTTC. The chain joins TRBV6-1 to TRBJ2-7; 9 bases match TRBD2. This CDR3 has 17 residues. Looked up from germline, CDR1 is MNHNS and CDR2 is SASEGT. V trimming: 0 bases; J trimming: 3 bases; junction bases outside the gene matches: 9.